A single TCR beta chain is shown here with its context. Its target is unknown. The record originates from a study of cytomegalovirus exposure and HLA in healthy donors. Study-level points and caveats: Per a later analysis, HLA-associated TCR beta chains showed more clonal expansion than other, equally common TCR beta chains.

PCR amplification relied on 60 Vbeta primers (plus 13 Jbeta primers). Produced via immunoSEQ multiplex PCR; TCRdb's table is partial and in-frame only. Its table lists 40,000 or so clones. Sequences were obtained from PBMCs. This TCR came from a male donor in good health and CMV-seronegative.

CDR3 sequence (DNA): TGTGCCAGCAGTGAAGAGGCAGGGGCTGGAAACACCATATATTTT. Its protein product is CASSEEAGAGNTIYF. V usage is TRBV6-1 and J usage is TRBJ1-3; possible D gene TRBD1, 6 bases. Deletions cut 1 base from V and 2 bases from J, with 9 bases between. The germline gives CDR1 MNHNS, CDR2 SASEGT. This CDR3 region has 15 residues.